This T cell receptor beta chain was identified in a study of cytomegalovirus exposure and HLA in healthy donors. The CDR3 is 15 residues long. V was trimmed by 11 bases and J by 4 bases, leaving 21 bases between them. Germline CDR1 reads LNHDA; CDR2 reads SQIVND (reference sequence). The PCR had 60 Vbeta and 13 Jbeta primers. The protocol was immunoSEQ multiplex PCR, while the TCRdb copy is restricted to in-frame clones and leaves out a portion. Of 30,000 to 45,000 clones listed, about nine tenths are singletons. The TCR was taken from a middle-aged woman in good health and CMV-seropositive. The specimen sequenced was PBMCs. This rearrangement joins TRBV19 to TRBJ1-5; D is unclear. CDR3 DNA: TGTGCCTGGATCCTAAGGTCGGGGAAAAATCAGCCCCAGCATTTT. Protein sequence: CAWILRSGKNQPQHF.